This entry concerns a single T cell receptor beta chain. The target antigen is unknown. The CDR3 runs to 16 residues. CDR1 and CDR2 (germline): WNHNN, SYGVQD (reference sequence). The data were obtained in a study of T cells expressing NK-cell markers. TCRdb derives one entry per CDR3 protein from the 5' RACE reads, leaving out DNA. This sample lists approximately 420,000 distinct CDR3 sequences; its ten largest clones have about 10%. Study outcomes and limitations: Each of roughly six donors carried dominant NKG2C+ clonotypes accounting for about 1.0-7.0% of CD8+ T cells.

The V gene is TRBV10-1, the J gene TRBJ2-1; lacking DNA, the TRBD2 call made by TCRdb goes unchecked. Sequenced sample: blood T cells: a sorted CD56 or NKG2C T cell subset, CD4+ or CD8+ T cells, or bulk PBMC T cells (not recorded which). The receptor was isolated from a woman between 50 and 59 years old in good health. This CDR3 is CASSESLAGGPSEQFF.